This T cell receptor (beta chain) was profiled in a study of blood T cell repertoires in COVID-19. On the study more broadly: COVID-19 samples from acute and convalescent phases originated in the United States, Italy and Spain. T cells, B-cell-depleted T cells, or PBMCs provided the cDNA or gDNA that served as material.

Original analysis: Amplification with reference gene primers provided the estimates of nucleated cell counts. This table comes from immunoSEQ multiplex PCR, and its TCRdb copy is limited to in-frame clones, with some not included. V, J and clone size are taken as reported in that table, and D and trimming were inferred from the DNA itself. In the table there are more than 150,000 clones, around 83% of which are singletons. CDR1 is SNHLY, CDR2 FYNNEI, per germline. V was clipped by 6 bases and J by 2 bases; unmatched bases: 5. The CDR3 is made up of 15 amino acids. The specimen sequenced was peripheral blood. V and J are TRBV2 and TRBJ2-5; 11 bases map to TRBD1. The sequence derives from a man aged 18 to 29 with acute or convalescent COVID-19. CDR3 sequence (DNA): TGTGCCAGCAGCTCCGGGACAGGGGGACAAGAGACCCAGTACTTC. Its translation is CASSSGTGGQETQYF.